This T cell receptor (beta chain) was sequenced during a study of blood T cell repertoires in COVID-19 (dated by TCRdb to between 2020 and 2021). Background for the entire study: Samples from collaborators originated in the United States, Italy and Spain and spanned both the acute and convalescent phases of COVID-19. The material from the prospective study consisted of cDNA or gDNA derived from T cells, B-cell-depleted T cells, or PBMCs. Deeply sampled blood TCRbeta repertoires from subjects exposed to, actively infected with, or recovered from COVID-19 were included in the dataset. A freely available public database, intended as a resource for researchers studying the immune response to SARS-CoV-2, is where the repertoires were released. The samples were drawn from the first 160 participants of the ongoing ImmuneRACE study and from 950 to 1,500 subjects provided by 6 global collaborators. Sample metadata almost always included a de-identified subject ID, COVID-19 status, age in years and sex. HLA class I and class II types, where available, came from metadata supplied by the sample provider rather than from assay-based typing. Findings and caveats that apply to the study as a whole: Clinical and demographic metadata were provided uncurated, with the amount varying by source and participant.

About this clone itself: The antigen this receptor binds is unknown. Nothing much larger sits one base from this clone, and base qualities are not available.

The immunoSEQ Assay, a bias-controlled multiplex PCR, was used to amplify TCRbeta CDR3 regions from genomic DNA. The study's processing was this. Within the assay, amplification of reference gene primers was used to estimate how many nucleated cells each sample contained. Sequence reads were collapsed and filtered to measure the absolute abundance of every unique TCRbeta CDR3 rearrangement. For each sample, productive Simpson clonality was calculated as the square root of Simpson's diversity index across productive rearrangements. In its TCRdb copy, this immuneACCESS table keeps in-frame sequences only and misses some clones. Where compared with another copy, unresolved V genes explain less than half of these, and the others have no known cause. The V and J calls and clone size are taken from that table; D and trimming were inferred from the DNA. This sample lists roughly 100,000 clones; more than 75% were detected once. 2.5% to 3.5% of the sample rests with the top ten.

There are 15 amino acids in the CDR3, from cysteine to phenylalanine inclusive. Kept here is only the CDR3 DNA, which spans 45 bases and is read in frame from base 1. In the germline V gene, CDR1 corresponds to SGHRS and CDR2 to YFSETQ. Deletion took 4 bases off V and 2 bases off J, with a span of 15 bases between the germline ends. Collaborating institutions collected whole blood in K2EDTA tubes following their own protocols. For TCRbeta analysis, collaborators shipped samples as frozen whole blood, isolated PBMCs, or DNA extracted from either of those sample types. Sequences were obtained from peripheral blood. The chain uses TRBV5-1 and TRBJ1-1, with an unclear D gene assignment. The receptor's source is a man in his fifties or sixties with active or convalescent COVID-19. The DNA sequence reads TGCGCCAGCAGCGGTGCGGGGTTCCCTAACACTGAAGCTTTCTTT. It specifies CASSGAGFPNTEAFF.